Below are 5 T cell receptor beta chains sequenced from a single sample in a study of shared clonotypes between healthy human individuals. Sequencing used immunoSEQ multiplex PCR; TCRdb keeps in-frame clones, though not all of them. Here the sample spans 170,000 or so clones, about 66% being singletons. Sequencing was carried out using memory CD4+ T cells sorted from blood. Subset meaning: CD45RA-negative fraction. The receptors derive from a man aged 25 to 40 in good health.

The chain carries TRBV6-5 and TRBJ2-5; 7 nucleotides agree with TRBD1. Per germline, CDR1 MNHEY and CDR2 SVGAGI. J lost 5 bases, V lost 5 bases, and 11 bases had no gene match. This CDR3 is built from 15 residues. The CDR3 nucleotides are TGTGCCAGCAGTGCCAGACAGGGACGGTACGAGACCCAGTACTTC. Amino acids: CASSARQGRYETQYF.

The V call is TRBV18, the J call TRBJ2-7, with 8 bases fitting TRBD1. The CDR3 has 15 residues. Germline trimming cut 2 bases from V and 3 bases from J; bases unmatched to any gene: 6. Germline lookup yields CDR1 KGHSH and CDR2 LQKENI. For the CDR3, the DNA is TGTGCCAGCTCACCAAGGGGACAGGCAGACTACGAGCAGTACTTC. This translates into CASSPRGQADYEQYF.

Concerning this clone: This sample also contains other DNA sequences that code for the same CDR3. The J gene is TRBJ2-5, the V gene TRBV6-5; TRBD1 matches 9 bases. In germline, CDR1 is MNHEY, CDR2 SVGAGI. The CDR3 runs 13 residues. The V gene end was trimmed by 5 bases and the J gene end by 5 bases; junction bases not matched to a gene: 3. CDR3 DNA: TGTGCCAGCAGTACAGGACAGGGGGAGACCCAGTACTTC. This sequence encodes CASSTGQGETQYF.

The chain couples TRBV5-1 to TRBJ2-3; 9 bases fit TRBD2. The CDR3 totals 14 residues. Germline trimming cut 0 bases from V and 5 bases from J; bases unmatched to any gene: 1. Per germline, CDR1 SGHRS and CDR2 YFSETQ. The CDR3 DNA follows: TGCGCCAGCAGCTTGGAACTAGCGGGAGATACGCAGTATTTT. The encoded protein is CASSLELAGDTQYF.

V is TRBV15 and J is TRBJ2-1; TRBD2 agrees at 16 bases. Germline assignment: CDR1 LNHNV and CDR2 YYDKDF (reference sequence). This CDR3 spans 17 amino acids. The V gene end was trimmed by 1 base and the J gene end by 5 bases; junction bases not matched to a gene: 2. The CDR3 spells CATSRGGLAGGNNEQFF. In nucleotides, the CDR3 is TGTGCCACCAGCAGAGGGGGACTAGCGGGAGGGAACAATGAGCAGTTCTTC. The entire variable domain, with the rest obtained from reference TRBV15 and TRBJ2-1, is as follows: DAMVIQNPRYQVTQFGKPVTLSCSQTLNHNVMYWYQQKSSQAPKLLFHYYDKDFNNEADTPDNFQSRRPNTSFCFLDIRSPGLGDTAMYLCATSRGGLAGGNNEQFFGPGTRLTVL.